These 7 T cell receptor beta chains were sequenced from one sample in a study of beta chain features in type 1 diabetes. Of the isolated RNA, all was reverse transcribed, and so the sequenced material was expressed TCRB transcripts. Here immunoSEQ multiplex PCR was the method, and the copy in TCRdb shows in-frame clones only, minus some. The sample records about 15,000 clones, less than 50% being singletons. Sequences were obtained from stem cell memory CD4+ T cells from blood. The receptors stem from a woman between 40 and 55 years old in good health.

This chain links TRBV14 with TRBJ1-1, with 11 bases matching TRBD1. This CDR3 has 15 residues. CDR1 is SGHDN and CDR2 is FVKESK in the germline V gene. V trimming: 4 bases; J trimming: 5 bases; junction bases outside the gene matches: 6. The CDR3 bases are TGTGCCAGCAGCCTTTGGACAGGGGGCGGTACTGAAGCTTTCTTT. This gives the protein CASSLWTGGGTEAFF.

This clone has only a few counts. The genes are TRBV11-3 and TRBJ2-1; 8 nucleotides line up with TRBD1. V lost 5 bases and J lost 4; bases outside the gene matches: 13. This CDR3 has 17 amino acids. CDR1 is SGHNT, CDR2 YENEEA, per germline. This chain's CDR3 is CASSHPRSDREYNEQFF. As DNA, the CDR3 is TGTGCCAGCAGCCATCCCCGGTCGGACAGGGAATACAATGAGCAGTTCTTC.

The chain carries TRBV19 and TRBJ2-3; D not certain. Germline V gives CDR1 LNHDA, CDR2 SQIVND (reference sequence). Between the trimmed V and J ends, which lost 5 bases and 2 bases, there was a span of 11 bases. The CDR3 length is 14 residues. The CDR3 DNA reads TGTGCCAGTAGTTCCCCGCACAACACAGATACGCAGTATTTT. This translates into CASSSPHNTDTQYF.

The chain uses TRBV18 and TRBJ2-2; weak D call: TRBD2 (5 bases). V gave up 1 base and J gave up 4 bases, with 10 bases separating them. CDR3 length: 15 residues. The germline V gene encodes CDR1 KGHSH and CDR2 LQKENI. The CDR3 protein is CASSPLVGVTGELFF. Here the CDR3 DNA reads TGTGCCAGCTCACCACTGGTCGGGGTCACCGGGGAGCTGTTTTTT.

The chain joins TRBV9 to TRBJ2-3, with D unclear. The germline gives CDR1 SGDLS, CDR2 YYNGEE. The CDR3 is made up of 16 amino acids. Trimming shortened V by 0 bases and J by 2 bases, and 13 bases separated the two germline ends. The CDR3 loop reads CASSVANVRSTDTQYF. The DNA for the CDR3 is TGTGCCAGCAGCGTAGCTAACGTGCGGTCCACAGATACGCAGTATTTT. The whole variable domain, filled in from reference TRBV9 and TRBJ2-3, reads DSGVTQTPKHLITATGQRVTLRCSPRSGDLSVYWYQQSLDQGLQFLIQYYNGEERAKGNILERFSAQQFPDLHSELNLSSLELGDSALYFCASSVANVRSTDTQYFGPGTRLTVL.

The V call is TRBV18, the J call TRBJ2-3; D uncertain. The germline V gene has CDR1 KGHSH and CDR2 LQKENI. The V end lost 3 bases, the J end lost 1 base, and 14 bases lay between the germline ends. The CDR3 runs 16 residues. CDR3 sequence: CASSPVSLAGTDTQYF. CDR3 in DNA: TGTGCCAGCTCACCCGTTAGTCTCGCCGGCACAGATACGCAGTATTTT.

By share of the sample, this clone is medium-sized. This chain's CDR3 is CASSDSQETQYF. CDR3 bases: TGTGCCAGCAGCGACAGCCAAGAGACCCAGTACTTC. This chain joins TRBV7-9 and TRBJ2-5, with D possibly TRBD1 on 5 matching bases. Trimming took off 5 bases at V and 1 base at J, with 5 bases between the two ends. CDR1 is SEHNR and CDR2 is FQNEAQ in the germline V gene (reference sequence). The CDR3 length is 12 residues.